The subject of this entry is one T cell receptor beta chain. This sample stems from a study of blood T cell repertoires in COVID-19. Study context: Donors in the United States, Italy and Spain gave samples during acute or convalescent COVID-19. Sources were T cells, B-cell-depleted T cells, or PBMCs; the material itself was cDNA or gDNA.

Original methodology: Amplification from reference gene primers served as the basis for estimated nucleated cell counts. Clones were sequenced by immunoSEQ multiplex PCR, and TCRdb holds only the in-frame ones, with some missing. V and J calls plus clone size are reproduced from that table; the DNA served to infer D and trimming. The sample consists of roughly 100,000 clones, under 90% of them appearing once. This CDR3 has 14 amino acids. The germline gives CDR1 LGHDT, CDR2 YNNKEL (reference sequence). V lost 3 bases to trimming and J lost 5 bases, with 13 bases between them. The TCR comes from a man aged 80 or over with acute or convalescent COVID-19. Sequences were obtained from peripheral blood. The chain is built from TRBV3-1 (or the pseudogene TRBV3-2) and TRBJ1-1; D gene uncertain. The CDR3 region has the DNA TGTGCCAGCAGCCACGCGGGCATGGTGACTGAAGCTTTCTTT. Translation: CASSHAGMVTEAFF.